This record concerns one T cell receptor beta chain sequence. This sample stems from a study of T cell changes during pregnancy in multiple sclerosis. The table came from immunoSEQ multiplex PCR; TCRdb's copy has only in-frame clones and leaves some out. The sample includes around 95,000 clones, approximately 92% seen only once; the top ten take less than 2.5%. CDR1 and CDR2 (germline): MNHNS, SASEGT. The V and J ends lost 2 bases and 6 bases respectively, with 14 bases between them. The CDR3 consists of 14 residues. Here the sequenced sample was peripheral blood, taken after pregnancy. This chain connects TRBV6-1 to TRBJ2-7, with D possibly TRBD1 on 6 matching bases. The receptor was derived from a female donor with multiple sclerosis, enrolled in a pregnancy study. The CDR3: CASSESPGAGEQYF. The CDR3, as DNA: TGTGCCAGCAGTGAATCCCCAGGGGCAGGCGAGCAGTACTTC.